This T cell receptor beta chain was sequenced for a study of monozygotic twins with inflammatory bowel disease. TCRdb reprocessed the 5' RACE reads and stores each CDR3 protein as one record, lacking DNA. Recorded for this sample: 150,000 to 200,000 distinct CDR3 sequences. Germline CDR1 is DFQATT and CDR2 is SNEGSKA (reference sequence). The CDR3 totals 14 residues. The TCR was taken from a human donor with ulcerative colitis or Crohn's disease, or a healthy co-twin of an affected twin (not recorded which). The genes are TRBV20-1 and TRBJ1-4; no DNA is available, so the TRBD1 call from TCRdb remains unchecked. Sequencing was done on a sample of blood. The chain's CDR3 is CSAYNEGTNEKLFF.